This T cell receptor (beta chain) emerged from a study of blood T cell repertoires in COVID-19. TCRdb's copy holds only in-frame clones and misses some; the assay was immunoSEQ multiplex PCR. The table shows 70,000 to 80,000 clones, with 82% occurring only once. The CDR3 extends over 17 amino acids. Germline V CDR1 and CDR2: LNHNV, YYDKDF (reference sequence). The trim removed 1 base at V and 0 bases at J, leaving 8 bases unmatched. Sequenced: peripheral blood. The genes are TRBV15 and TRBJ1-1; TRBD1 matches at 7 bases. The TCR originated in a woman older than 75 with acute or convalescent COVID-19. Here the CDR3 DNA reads TGTGCCACCAGCAGAGCCCAGGGGGGTTTGTTGAACACTGAAGCTTTCTTT. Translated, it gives CATSRAQGGLLNTEAFF.